This T cell receptor beta chain derives from a study of CD8 T cells in Susac syndrome. An amount of RNA that ranged from about 0.45 to 1 ug was reverse transcribed with random hexamers. TCRdb reprocessed the immunoSEQ multiplex PCR reads with MiXCR, giving one entry per CDR3 protein. The table lists roughly 190,000 distinct CDR3 sequences, 91% of them singletons, with around 0.1% in the top ten. This clonotype has a single count. Specimen: CD4+ T cells from PBMCs. The source is a human donor with Susac syndrome.

CDR3 sequence: CSLKEARSYNEQFF. In DNA form, the CDR3 reads TGCAGTCTTAAAGAAGCCCGCTCCTACAATGAGCAGTTCTTC. The J gene is TRBJ2-1, the V gene TRBV20-1; D is undetermined. The CDR3 has 14 residues. V dropped 8 bases and J dropped 0 bases, with 14 bases sitting between them. Germline V CDR1 and CDR2: DFQATT, SNEGSKA (reference sequence).